Listed here are 21 T cell receptor beta chains from one sample, sequenced in a study of metastatic and nonmetastatic thyroid tumors. No treatment had been given to any patient before thyroid surgery. With MiXCR, TCRdb called clones anew from the PCR reads. The sample includes 21,000 or so clones, about 17% of them seen just once. The specimen was blood. These receptors were collected from a male donor with papillary thyroid cancer or a benign thyroid nodule (not recorded which). Some clones in this sample may be carry-over from other donors' samples.

This clone was counted many times. In nucleotides, the CDR3 is TGTGCCAGCAGACCCCTTTGGAGGGGAATCGGCGGGGAGCTGTTTTTT. It yields the protein CASRPLWRGIGGELFF. This chain links TRBV6-1 with TRBJ2-2, with a possible D match to TRBD2 (6 bases). The CDR3 runs 16 residues. Germline CDR1 is MNHNS and CDR2 is SASEGT. Trimming took 6 bases from V and 7 from J, leaving 21 bases between them.

Ten or more counts support this clone. This chain connects TRBV5-1 to TRBJ1-2; D is uncertain. CDR3 length equals 14 residues. Germline V gives CDR1 SGHRS, CDR2 YFSETQ. Trimming left V 2 bases short and J 2 bases short, with 10 bases between. The CDR3 reads CASSFHTANYGYTF. The CDR3 DNA sequence: TGCGCCAGCAGCTTTCACACAGCCAACTATGGCTACACCTTC.

In this sample, this clone is medium-sized. The chain combines TRBV3-1 with TRBJ1-4, with a possible D match to TRBD1 (6 bases). With 4 bases removed from V and 8 bases from J, the gap between germline ends came to 17 bases. This CDR3 has 15 residues. Germline V gives CDR1 LGHDT, CDR2 YNNKEL (reference sequence). The CDR3 DNA follows: TGTGCCAGCAGCCCCACGACAGGCAGTTCCGAAAAACTGTTTTTT. Its protein product is CASSPTTGSSEKLFF.

This clone was observed many times. The chain recombines TRBV4-1 with TRBJ1-2; D is unresolved. In germline, CDR1 is MGHRA, CDR2 YSYEKL. This CDR3 spans 17 amino acids. V lost 1 base and J 0 bases, leaving 15 bases between the germline ends. In nucleotides, the CDR3 is TGCGCCAGCAGCCAAGGAGTCCGGGGTCGACCTAACTATGGCTACACCTTC. Translated, it gives CASSQGVRGRPNYGYTF.

About this clone itself: This may stem from a read error, because a much larger clone lies one nucleotide away. The chain links TRBV20-1 to TRBJ2-4; 9 bases agree with TRBD2. The CDR3 runs 15 residues. With V trimmed by 3 bases and J by 3 bases, 6 bases remained unmatched. The germline V gene encodes CDR1 DFQATT and CDR2 SNEGSKA (reference sequence). The CDR3: CSASLIAGDKNIQYF. CDR3 DNA: TGCAGTGCTAGCCTAATAGCGGGGGACAAAAACATTCAGTACTTC.

This clone is medium-sized in the sample. The genes are TRBV6-1 and TRBJ2-7, with TRBD1 as a possible D gene (6 bases). Germline V lookup: CDR1 MNHNS, CDR2 SASEGT. The ends were cut back, 7 bases at V and 0 bases at J, with 13 bases in the middle. This CDR3 comprises 14 residues. The CDR3 DNA reads as TGTGCCAGCACGACAGGCGGGCACTCCTACGAGCAGTACTTC. It translates to CASTTGGHSYEQYF.

This clone is medium-sized within its sample. The chain carries TRBV27 and TRBJ2-1; 8 nucleotides align to TRBD2. Trimming at V came to 5 bases and at J to 8 bases, leaving 8 bases not matched to a gene. The CDR3 loop spans 14 amino acids. Per the germline V gene, CDR1 is MNHEY and CDR2 is SMNVEV (reference sequence). CDR3 sequence: CASSLRGGPHEQFF. In DNA form, the CDR3 reads TGTGCCAGCAGTCTGCGCGGGGGGCCCCATGAGCAGTTCTTC.

The table lists this clone with many counts. The chain recombines TRBV7-9 with TRBJ2-1; D is unresolved. The germline V gene has CDR1 SEHNR and CDR2 FQNEAQ (reference sequence). The CDR3 is made up of 12 amino acids. V lost 4 bases, J lost 7 bases, and 8 bases lay in between. In nucleotides, the CDR3 is TGTGCCAGCAGCTCGACCTCAAATGAGCAGTTCTTC. Amino acid sequence: CASSSTSNEQFF.

There are many counts of this clone. The gene calls are TRBV6-2 or TRBV6-3 and TRBJ2-4; D gene ambiguous. This CDR3 is built from 10 residues. V lost 6 bases and J 5 bases, leaving 2 bases between the germline ends. From germline, CDR1 is MNHEY and CDR2 SVGEGT. CDR3 sequence (DNA): TGTGCCAGCAGGCAAAACATTCAGTACTTC. It codes for CASRQNIQYF.

This clone was detected ten times or more. The chain carries TRBV27 and TRBJ2-7; D is undetermined. Germline V gene data show CDR1 as MNHEY and CDR2 as SMNVEV (reference sequence). There are 13 residues in the CDR3. The ends were cut back, 3 bases at V and 7 bases at J, with 13 bases in the middle. CDR3 loop: CASSLADNFEQYF. The CDR3 region has the DNA TGTGCCAGCAGTTTGGCAGACAACTTTGAGCAGTACTTC.

This clone was observed many times. The chain employs TRBV9 and TRBJ2-7, with 12 bases fitting TRBD2. Germline V CDR1 and CDR2: SGDLS, YYNGEE. This CDR3 contains 15 residues. With 3 bases clipped from V and 2 bases from J, the junction kept 3 bases outside the gene matches. The CDR3 spells CASSETSGGPYEQYF. CDR3 nucleotide sequence: TGTGCCAGCAGCGAGACTAGCGGGGGCCCCTACGAGCAGTACTTC.

At least ten counts were recorded for this clone. The chain couples TRBV7-9 to TRBJ2-3, with D hard to call. V shed 5 bases and J shed 4 bases, with 10 bases lying between them. In germline, CDR1 is SEHNR, CDR2 FQNEAQ (reference sequence). CDR3 length: 13 amino acids. The DNA for the CDR3 is TGTGCCAGCAGCGGAAGGAGCGCAGATACGCAGTATTTT. Translated, it gives CASSGRSADTQYF.

The rearrangement links TRBV11-2 to TRBJ2-5; no reliable D call. The CDR3 loop spans 14 amino acids. CDR1 and CDR2 from the germline V gene are SGHAT and FQNNGV. The V gene lost 3 bases and the J gene lost 0 bases, with 8 bases spanning the gap. CDR3 residues: CASSLTLHQETQYF. CDR3 DNA: TGTGCCAGCAGCTTGACTCTCCACCAAGAGACCCAGTACTTC.

The chain links TRBV30 to TRBJ2-1; D not resolved. Germline-derived CDR1 and CDR2 are GTSNPN and SVGIG (reference sequence). CDR3 length equals 10 residues. V was clipped by 5 bases and J by 10 bases, with 9 bases between them. CDR3 in DNA: TGTGCCTGGTCTTTTGGCGAGCAGTTCTTC. This encodes CAWSFGEQFF.

The V gene is TRBV18, the J gene TRBJ1-2; possible D gene TRBD1, 6 bases. CDR1 and CDR2 from the germline V gene are KGHSH and LQKENI. V was trimmed by 0 bases and J by 9 bases, leaving 14 bases between them. The CDR3 sequence is 14 residues long. CDR3 amino acids: CASSPPSGGMSYTF. Here the CDR3 DNA reads TGTGCCAGCTCACCACCGTCGGGGGGCATGAGCTACACCTTC.

The table lists this clone with many counts. The J gene is TRBJ1-1, the V gene TRBV18; D is ambiguous. This CDR3 is 15 amino acids long. Germline CDR1 KGHSH, CDR2 LQKENI. V lost 1 base, J lost 1 base, and 10 bases lay in between. The CDR3 is CASSPRRRANTEAFF. In DNA form, the CDR3 reads TGTGCCAGCTCACCACGTAGGAGAGCGAACACTGAAGCTTTCTTT.

This clone was recorded only once. This sequence joins TRBV11-1 and TRBJ2-7; 13 bases line up with TRBD2. The CDR3 covers 19 residues. CDR1 SGHAT and CDR2 FQDESV come from the germline V gene (reference sequence). V gave up 3 bases and J gave up 0 bases; unmatched junction bases: 11. The CDR3 DNA is TGTGCCAGCAGCTTGGGCGACGGGCGGACTAGCGGGAGCTCCTACGAGCAGTACTTC. Translated: CASSLGDGRTSGSSYEQYF.

The table lists this clone with many counts. The J gene is TRBJ2-5, the V gene TRBV7-3; TRBD2 aligns across 14 bases. The CDR3 loop spans 20 amino acids. Trimming took 3 bases from V and 1 from J; bases not matched to a gene: 13. CDR1 and CDR2 from the germline V gene are SGHTA and FQGTGA. This CDR3 reads CASSLDPAGTSGGPQETQYF. CDR3 coding DNA: TGTGCCAGCAGCTTGGACCCCGCCGGGACTAGCGGGGGCCCCCAAGAGACCCAGTACTTC.

This clone was observed a few times. The J gene is TRBJ2-7, the V gene TRBV6-1; TRBD1 matches at 10 bases. The CDR3 spans 15 residues. After removal of 4 bases from V and 4 bases from J, the junction contained 7 bases not matched to a gene. CDR1 MNHNS and CDR2 SASEGT come from the germline V gene. CDR3 sequence reads: CASSVTGTGAYEQYF. For the CDR3, the DNA is TGTGCCAGCAGTGTAACCGGGACAGGGGCATACGAGCAGTACTTC.

This clone was counted many times. V is TRBV12-3 or TRBV12-4 and J is TRBJ2-2, with TRBD2 matching 8 bases. There are 15 residues in the CDR3. The junction had 10 bases not matched to a gene; V was cut back by 6 bases and J by 7 bases. DNA for the CDR3: TGTGCCAGCAGGTCTGCGGGGGGCGCGCACGGGGAGCTGTTTTTT. It codes for CASRSAGGAHGELFF.

This chain uses TRBV2 with TRBJ2-3; 7 nucleotides agree with TRBD2. V was clipped by 5 bases and J by 4 bases; unmatched bases: 9. This CDR3 contains 15 residues. The V gene's germline CDR1 is SNHLY and CDR2 FYNNEI. This chain's CDR3 is CASSSSGRGSDTQYF. The CDR3 DNA reads as TGTGCCAGCAGTTCTAGCGGTAGGGGATCAGATACGCAGTATTTT.